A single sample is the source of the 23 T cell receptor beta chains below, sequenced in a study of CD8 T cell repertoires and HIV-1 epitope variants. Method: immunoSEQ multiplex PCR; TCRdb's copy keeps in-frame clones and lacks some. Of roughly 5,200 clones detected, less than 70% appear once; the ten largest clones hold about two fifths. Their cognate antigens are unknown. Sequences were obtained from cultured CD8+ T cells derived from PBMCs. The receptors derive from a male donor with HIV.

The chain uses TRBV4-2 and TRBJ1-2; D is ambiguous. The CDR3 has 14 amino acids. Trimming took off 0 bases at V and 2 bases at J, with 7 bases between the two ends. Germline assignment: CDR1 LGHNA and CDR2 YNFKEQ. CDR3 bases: TGTGCCAGCAGCCAAGATACGGGAAACTATGGCTACACCTTC. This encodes CASSQDTGNYGYTF.

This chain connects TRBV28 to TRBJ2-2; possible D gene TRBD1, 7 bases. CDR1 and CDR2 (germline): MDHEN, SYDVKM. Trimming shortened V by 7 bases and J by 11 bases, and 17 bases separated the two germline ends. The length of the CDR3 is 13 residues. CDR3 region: CASKLTGAGELFF. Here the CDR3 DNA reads TGTGCCAGCAAATTAACAGGGGCGGGAGAGCTGTTTTTT.

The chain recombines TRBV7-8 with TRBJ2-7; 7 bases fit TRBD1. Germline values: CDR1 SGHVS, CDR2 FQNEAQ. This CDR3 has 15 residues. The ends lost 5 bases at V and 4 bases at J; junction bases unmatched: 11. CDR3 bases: TGTGCCAGCAGCCCCGGACAGGCAATTCTATACGAGCAGTACTTC. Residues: CASSPGQAILYEQYF. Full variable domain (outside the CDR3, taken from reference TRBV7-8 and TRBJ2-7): GAGVSQSPRYKVAKRGQDVALRCDPISGHVSLFWYQQALGQGPEFLTYFQNEAQLDKSGLPSDRFFAERPEGSVSTLKIQRTQQEDSAVYLCASSPGQAILYEQYFGPGTRLTVT.

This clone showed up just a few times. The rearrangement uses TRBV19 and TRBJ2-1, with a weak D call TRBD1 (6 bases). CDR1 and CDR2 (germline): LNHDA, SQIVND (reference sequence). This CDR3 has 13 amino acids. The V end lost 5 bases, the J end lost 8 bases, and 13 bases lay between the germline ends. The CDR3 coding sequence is TGTGCCAGTAGTCCCTCAGGGGTCCATGAGCAGTTCTTC. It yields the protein CASSPSGVHEQFF.

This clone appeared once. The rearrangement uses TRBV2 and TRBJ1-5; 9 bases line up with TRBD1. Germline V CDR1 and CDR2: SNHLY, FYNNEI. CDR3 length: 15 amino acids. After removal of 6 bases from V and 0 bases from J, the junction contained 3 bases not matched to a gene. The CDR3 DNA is TGTGCCAGCAGGTTGGGACAGGGTAGCAATCAGCCCCAGCATTTT. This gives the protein CASRLGQGSNQPQHF.

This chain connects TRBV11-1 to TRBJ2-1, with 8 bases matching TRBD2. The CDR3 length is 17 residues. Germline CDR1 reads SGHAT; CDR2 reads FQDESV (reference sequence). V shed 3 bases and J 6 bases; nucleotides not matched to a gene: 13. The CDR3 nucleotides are TGTGCCAGCAGCTTGGCTTCTTTAGCGGGGAATATCAATGAGCAGTTCTTC. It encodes CASSLASLAGNINEQFF.

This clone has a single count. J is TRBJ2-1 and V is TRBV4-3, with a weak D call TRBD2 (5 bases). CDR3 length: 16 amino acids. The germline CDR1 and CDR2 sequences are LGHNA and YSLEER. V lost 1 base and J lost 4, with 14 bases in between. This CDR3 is CASSQVLGSFYNEQFF. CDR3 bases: TGCGCCAGCAGCCAAGTCCTAGGGAGCTTTTACAATGAGCAGTTCTTC.

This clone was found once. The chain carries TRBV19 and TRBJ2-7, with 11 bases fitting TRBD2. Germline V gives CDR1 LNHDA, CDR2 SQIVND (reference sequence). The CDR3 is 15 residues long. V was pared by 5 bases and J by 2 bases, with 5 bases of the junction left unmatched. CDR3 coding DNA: TGTGCCAGTAGTTTGGGACTAGCGGTAACCTACGAGCAGTACTTC. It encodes CASSLGLAVTYEQYF.

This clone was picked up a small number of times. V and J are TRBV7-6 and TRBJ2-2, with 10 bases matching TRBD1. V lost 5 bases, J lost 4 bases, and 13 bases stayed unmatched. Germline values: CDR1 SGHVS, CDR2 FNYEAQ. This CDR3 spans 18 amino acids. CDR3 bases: TGTGCCAGCAGCGCATCGACAGGGGGCGGCGGTAGCACCGGGGAGCTGTTTTTT. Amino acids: CASSASTGGGGSTGELFF.

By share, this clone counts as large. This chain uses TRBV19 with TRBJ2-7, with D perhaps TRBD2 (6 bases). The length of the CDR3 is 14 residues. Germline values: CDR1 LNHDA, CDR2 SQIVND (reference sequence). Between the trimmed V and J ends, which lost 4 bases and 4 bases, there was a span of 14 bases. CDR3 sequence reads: CASSTLATEYEQYF. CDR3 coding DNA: TGTGCCAGTAGTACCCTAGCGACAGAATACGAGCAGTACTTC.

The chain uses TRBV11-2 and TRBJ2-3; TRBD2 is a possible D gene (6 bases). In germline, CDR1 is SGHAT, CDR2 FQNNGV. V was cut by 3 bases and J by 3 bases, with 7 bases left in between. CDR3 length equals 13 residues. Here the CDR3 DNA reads TGTGCCAGCAGCTTGGGGACTACAGATACGCAGTATTTT. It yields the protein CASSLGTTDTQYF.

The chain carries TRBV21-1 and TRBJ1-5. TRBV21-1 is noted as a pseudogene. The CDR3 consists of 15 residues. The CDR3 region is CASSKAQKVNQPQHF. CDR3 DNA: TGTGCCAGCAGCAAAGCCCAGAAGGTAAATCAGCCCCAGCATTTT.

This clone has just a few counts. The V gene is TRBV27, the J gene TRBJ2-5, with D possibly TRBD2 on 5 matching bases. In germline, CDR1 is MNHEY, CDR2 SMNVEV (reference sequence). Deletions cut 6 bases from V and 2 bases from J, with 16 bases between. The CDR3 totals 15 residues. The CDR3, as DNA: TGTGCCAGCAGCTCCGCCGGGATAGATCAAGAGACCCAGTACTTC. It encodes CASSSAGIDQETQYF.

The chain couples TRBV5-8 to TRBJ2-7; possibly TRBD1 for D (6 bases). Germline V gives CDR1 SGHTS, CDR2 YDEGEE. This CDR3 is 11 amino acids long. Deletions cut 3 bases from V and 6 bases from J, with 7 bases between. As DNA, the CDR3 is TGTGCCAGCAGCTCAGGGGTCGAGCAGTACTTC. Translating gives CASSSGVEQYF.

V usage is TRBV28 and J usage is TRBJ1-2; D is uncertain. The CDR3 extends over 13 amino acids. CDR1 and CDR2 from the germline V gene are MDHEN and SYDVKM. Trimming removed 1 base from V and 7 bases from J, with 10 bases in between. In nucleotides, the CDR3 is TGTGCCAGCAGTTTATCCGGCGCCGGTGGCTACACCTTC. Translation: CASSLSGAGGYTF.

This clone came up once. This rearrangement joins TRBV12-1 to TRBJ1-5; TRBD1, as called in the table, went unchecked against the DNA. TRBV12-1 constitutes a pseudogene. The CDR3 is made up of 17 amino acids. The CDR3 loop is CASSFERGDRETEPQHF. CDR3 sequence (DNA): TGTGCCAGCAGCTTTGAGAGGGGGGACAGGGAGACGGAGCCCCAGCATTTT.

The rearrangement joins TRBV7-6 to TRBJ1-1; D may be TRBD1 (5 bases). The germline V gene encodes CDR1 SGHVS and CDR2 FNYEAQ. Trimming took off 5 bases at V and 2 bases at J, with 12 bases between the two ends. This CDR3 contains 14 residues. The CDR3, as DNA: TGTGCCAGCAGCCTAGGGGTTCTTAACACTGAAGCTTTCTTT. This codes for CASSLGVLNTEAFF.

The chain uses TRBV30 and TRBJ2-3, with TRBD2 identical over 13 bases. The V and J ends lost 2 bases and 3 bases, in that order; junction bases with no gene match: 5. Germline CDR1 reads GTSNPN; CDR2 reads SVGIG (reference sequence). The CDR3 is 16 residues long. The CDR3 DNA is TGTGCCTGGAGTATCGGACTAGCGGGGGCTACAGATACGCAGTATTTT. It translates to CAWSIGLAGATDTQYF.

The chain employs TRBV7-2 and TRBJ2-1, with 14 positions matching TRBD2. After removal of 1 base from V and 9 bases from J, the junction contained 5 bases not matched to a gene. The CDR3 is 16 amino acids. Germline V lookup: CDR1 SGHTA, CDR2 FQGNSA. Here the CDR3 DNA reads TGTGCCAGCAGCTTAGATGGGACTAGCGGGGGTAGTGAGCAGTTCTTC. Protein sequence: CASSLDGTSGGSEQFF.

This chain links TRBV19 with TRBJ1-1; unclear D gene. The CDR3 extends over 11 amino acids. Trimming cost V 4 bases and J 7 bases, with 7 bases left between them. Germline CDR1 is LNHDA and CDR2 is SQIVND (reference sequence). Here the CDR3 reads CASSTGNEAFF. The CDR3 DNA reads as TGTGCCAGTAGTACAGGTAATGAAGCTTTCTTT.

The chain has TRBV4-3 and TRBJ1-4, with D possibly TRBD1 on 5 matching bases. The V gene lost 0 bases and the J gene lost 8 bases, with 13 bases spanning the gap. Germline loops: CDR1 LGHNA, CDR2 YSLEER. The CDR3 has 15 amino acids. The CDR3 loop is CASSQDGGEEEKLFF. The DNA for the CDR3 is TGCGCCAGCAGCCAAGATGGAGGGGAAGAAGAAAAACTGTTTTTT.

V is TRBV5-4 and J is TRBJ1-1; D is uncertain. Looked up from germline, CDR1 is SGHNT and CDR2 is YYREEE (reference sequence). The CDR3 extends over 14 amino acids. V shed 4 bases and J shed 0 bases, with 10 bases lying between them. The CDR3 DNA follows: TGTGCCAGCAGCGTCGGGCTAATGAACACTGAAGCTTTCTTT. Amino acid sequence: CASSVGLMNTEAFF.

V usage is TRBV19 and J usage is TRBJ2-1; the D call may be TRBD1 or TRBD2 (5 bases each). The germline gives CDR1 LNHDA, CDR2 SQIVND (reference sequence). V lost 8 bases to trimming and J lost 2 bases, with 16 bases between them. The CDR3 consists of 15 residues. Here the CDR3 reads CASGEGSGTYNEQFF. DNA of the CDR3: TGTGCCAGTGGCGAGGGGTCAGGGACCTACAATGAGCAGTTCTTC.